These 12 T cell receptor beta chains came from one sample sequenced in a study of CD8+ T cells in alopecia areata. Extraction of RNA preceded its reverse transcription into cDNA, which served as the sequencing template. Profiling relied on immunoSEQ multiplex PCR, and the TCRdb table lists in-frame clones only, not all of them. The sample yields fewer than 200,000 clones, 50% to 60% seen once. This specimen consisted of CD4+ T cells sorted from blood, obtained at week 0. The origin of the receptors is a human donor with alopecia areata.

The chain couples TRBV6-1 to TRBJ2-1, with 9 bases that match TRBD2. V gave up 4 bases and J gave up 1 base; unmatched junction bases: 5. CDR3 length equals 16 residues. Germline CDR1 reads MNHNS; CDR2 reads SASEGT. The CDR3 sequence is CASSGILAGSYNEQFF. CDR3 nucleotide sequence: TGTGCCAGCAGTGGGATTCTAGCGGGGTCCTACAATGAGCAGTTCTTC.

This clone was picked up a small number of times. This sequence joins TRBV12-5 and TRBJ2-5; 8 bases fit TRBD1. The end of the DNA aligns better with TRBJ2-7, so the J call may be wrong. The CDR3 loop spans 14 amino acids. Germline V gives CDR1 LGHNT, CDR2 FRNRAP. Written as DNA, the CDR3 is TGTGCTAGTGGTATCGGACAGGGAACCTACGAGCAGTACTTC. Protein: CASGIGQGTYEQYF.

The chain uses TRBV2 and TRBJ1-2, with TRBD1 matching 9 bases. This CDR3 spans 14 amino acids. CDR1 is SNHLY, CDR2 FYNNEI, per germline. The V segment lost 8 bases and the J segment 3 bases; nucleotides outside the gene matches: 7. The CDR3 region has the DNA TGTGCCAGCCGAACCGACAGGGGGGACTATGGCTACACCTTC. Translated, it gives CASRTDRGDYGYTF.

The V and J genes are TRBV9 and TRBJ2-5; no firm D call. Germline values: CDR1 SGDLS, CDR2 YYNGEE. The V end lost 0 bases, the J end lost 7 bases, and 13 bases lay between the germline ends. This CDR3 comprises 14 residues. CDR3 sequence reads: CASSVDHSTVTQYF. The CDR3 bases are TGTGCCAGCAGCGTAGATCACAGTACCGTGACCCAGTACTTC.

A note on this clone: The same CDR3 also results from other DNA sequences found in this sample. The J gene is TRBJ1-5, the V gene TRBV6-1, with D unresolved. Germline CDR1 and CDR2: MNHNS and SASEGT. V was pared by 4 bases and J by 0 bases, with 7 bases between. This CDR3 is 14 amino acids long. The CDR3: CASSVGGSNQPQHF. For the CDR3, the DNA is TGTGCCAGCAGTGTTGGTGGTAGCAATCAGCCCCAGCATTTT.

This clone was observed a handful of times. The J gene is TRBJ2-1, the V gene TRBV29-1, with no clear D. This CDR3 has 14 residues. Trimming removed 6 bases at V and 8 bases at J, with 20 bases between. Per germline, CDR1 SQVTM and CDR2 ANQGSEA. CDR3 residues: CSVNAGWDVDEQFF. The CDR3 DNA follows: TGCAGCGTGAACGCAGGCTGGGATGTGGATGAGCAGTTCTTC.

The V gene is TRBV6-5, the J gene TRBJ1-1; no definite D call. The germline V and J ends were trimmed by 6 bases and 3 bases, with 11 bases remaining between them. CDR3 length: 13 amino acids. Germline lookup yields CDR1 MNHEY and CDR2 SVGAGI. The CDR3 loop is CASSEGRHTEAFF. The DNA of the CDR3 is TGTGCCAGCAGCGAAGGACGGCACACTGAAGCTTTCTTT.

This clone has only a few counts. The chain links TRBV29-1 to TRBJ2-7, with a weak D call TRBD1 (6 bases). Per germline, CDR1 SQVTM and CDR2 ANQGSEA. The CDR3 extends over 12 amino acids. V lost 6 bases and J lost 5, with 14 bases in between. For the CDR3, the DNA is TGCAGCGTGGGCAGGGGAGCTCACGAGCAGTACTTC. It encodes CSVGRGAHEQYF.

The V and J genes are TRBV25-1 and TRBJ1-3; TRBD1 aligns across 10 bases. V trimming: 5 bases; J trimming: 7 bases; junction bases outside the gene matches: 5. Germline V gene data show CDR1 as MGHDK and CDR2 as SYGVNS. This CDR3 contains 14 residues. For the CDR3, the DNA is TGTGCCAGCAGTTGGACAGGGGGTACGAACACCATATATTTT. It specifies CASSWTGGTNTIYF.

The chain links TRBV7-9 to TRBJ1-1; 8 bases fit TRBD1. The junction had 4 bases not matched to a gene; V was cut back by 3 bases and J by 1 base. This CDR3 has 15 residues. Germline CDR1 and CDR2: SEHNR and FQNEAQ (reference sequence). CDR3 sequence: CASSFFGQGNTEAFF. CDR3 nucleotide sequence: TGTGCCAGCAGCTTTTTCGGACAGGGGAACACTGAAGCTTTCTTT.

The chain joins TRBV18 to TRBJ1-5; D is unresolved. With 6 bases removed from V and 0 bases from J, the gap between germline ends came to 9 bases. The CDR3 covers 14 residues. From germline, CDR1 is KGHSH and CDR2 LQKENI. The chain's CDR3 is CASSGGYSNQPQHF. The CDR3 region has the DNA TGTGCCAGCTCGGGCGGTTATAGCAATCAGCCCCAGCATTTT.

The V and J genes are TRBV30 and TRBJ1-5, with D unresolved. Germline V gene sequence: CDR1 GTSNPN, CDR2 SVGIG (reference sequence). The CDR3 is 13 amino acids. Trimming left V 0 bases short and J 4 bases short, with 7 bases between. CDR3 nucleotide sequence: TGTGCCTGGAGTGTACAGCCTAATCAGCCCCAGCATTTT. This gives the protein CAWSVQPNQPQHF.